These 2 T cell receptor beta chains share one sample of origin, sequenced in a study of T cell changes during pregnancy in multiple sclerosis. The table came from immunoSEQ multiplex PCR; TCRdb's copy has only in-frame clones and leaves some out. The table has 60,000 to 95,000 clones, about 93% seen once. The starting material was CD4+ T cells from peripheral blood mononuclear cells, obtained before pregnancy. These receptors were taken from a female donor with multiple sclerosis, enrolled in a pregnancy study.

This clone is a singleton in its sample. The chain employs TRBV6-5 and TRBJ2-7; D possibly corresponds to TRBD1 (6 bases). CDR1 is MNHEY and CDR2 is SVGAGI in the germline V gene. The CDR3 runs 11 residues. V lost 6 bases to trimming and J lost 9 bases, with 12 bases between them. In DNA form, the CDR3 reads TGTGCCAGCAGCTTACAGGGTCGGCAGTACTTC. Its protein is CASSLQGRQYF.

The chain uses TRBV2 and TRBJ2-7, with D unresolved. Looked up from germline, CDR1 is SNHLY and CDR2 is FYNNEI. Trimming took 1 base from V and 4 from J, leaving 11 bases between them. The CDR3 runs to 14 residues. The CDR3 sequence: CASSEELPPYEQYF. The DNA for the CDR3 is TGTGCCAGCAGTGAAGAACTACCCCCATACGAGCAGTACTTC.